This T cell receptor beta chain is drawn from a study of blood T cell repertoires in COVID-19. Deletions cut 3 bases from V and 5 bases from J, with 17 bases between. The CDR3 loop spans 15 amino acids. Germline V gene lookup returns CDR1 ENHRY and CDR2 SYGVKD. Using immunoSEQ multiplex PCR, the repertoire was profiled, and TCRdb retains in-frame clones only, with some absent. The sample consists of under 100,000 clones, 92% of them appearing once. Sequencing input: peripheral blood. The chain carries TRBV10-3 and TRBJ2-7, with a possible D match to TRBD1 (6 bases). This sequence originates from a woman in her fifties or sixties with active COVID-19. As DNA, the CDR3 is TGTGCCATCAGTGAATGGGTGGGGGCCGAGGACGAGCAGTACTTC. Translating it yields CAISEWVGAEDEQYF.